This T cell receptor beta chain was recorded in a study of response to subunit inactivated influenza vaccine. The germline V gene encodes CDR1 SGHRS and CDR2 YFSETQ. The CDR3 is made up of 12 amino acids. After removal of 4 bases from V and 9 bases from J, the junction contained 5 bases not matched to a gene. This clonotype has at least ten counts. Its specificity is unknown. TCRdb re-derived calls from the RT-PCR reads in MiXCR, one entry per CDR3 protein. The profile shows roughly 700,000 distinct CDR3 sequences, 15% to 19% of them singletons. Overall study results and limits: Each seasonal influenza vaccination recruits few new T cells, the authors suggested.

This material consisted of PBMCs from blood, taken 11 to 12 days after vaccination. This TCR derives from a man in his fifties who received an inactivated influenza vaccine. The chain combines TRBV5-1 with TRBJ2-5; 8 bases agree with TRBD1. In DNA form, the CDR3 reads TGCGCCAGCAGCCAGGACAGGGTGGCCCAGTACTTC. Its translation is CASSQDRVAQYF. The variable domain in full, completed from reference TRBV5-1 and TRBJ2-5, reads KAGVTQTPRYLIKTRGQQVTLSCSPISGHRSVSWYQQTPGQGLQFLFEYFSETQRNKGNFPGRFSGRQFSNSRSEMNVSTLELGDSALYLCASSQDRVAQYFGPGTRLLVL.